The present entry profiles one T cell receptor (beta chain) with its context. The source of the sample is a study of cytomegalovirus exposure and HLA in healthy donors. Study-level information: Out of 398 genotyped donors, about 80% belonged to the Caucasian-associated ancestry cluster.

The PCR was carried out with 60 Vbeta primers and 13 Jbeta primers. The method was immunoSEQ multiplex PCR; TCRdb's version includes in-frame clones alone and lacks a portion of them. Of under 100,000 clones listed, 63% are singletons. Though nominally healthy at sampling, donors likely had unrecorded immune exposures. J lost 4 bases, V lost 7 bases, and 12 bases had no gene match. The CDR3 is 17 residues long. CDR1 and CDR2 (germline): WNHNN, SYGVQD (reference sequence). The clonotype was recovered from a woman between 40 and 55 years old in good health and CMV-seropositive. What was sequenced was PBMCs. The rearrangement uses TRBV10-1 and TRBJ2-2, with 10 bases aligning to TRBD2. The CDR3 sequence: CASNAGTSATLTGELFF. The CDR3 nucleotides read TGCGCCAGCAACGCCGGGACTAGCGCTACCCTCACCGGGGAGCTGTTTTTT.